These 2 T cell receptor beta chains originate from one sample sequenced in a study of PD-1 blockade in classical Hodgkin lymphoma. Repertoires were generated with immunoSEQ multiplex PCR, while TCRdb's copy carries only in-frame clones and drops some. Here the sample spans 45,000 to 60,000 clones, roughly 93% being singletons. Described time point: newly diagnosed, previously untreated cHL patient sample. Input material: peripheral blood mononuclear cells (PBMCs). Source of these receptors: a human donor with classical Hodgkin lymphoma.

This chain joins TRBV11-2 and TRBJ2-3, with TRBD2 identical over 14 bases. This CDR3 has 16 residues. Germline CDR1 SGHAT, CDR2 FQNNGV. With V trimmed by 5 bases and J by 2 bases, 3 bases remained unmatched. The CDR3 DNA reads TGTGCCAGCAGCGAGACTAGCGGGAGGGCCACAGATACGCAGTATTTT. Its protein product is CASSETSGRATDTQYF.

The chain joins TRBV5-1 to TRBJ2-5, with 7 bases fitting TRBD1. Germline V lookup: CDR1 SGHRS, CDR2 YFSETQ. The CDR3 is made up of 17 amino acids. The ends lost 0 bases at V and 4 bases at J; junction bases unmatched: 12. CDR3 nucleotides: TGCGCCAGCAGCTTGGAAGGGGGCCTAGCTTCCCCAGAGACCCAGTACTTC. Residues: CASSLEGGLASPETQYF. The full variable domain, rest sourced from reference TRBV5-1 and TRBJ2-5, is KAGVTQTPRYLIKTRGQQVTLSCSPISGHRSVSWYQQTPGQGLQFLFEYFSETQRNKGNFPGRFSGRQFSNSRSEMNVSTLELGDSALYLCASSLEGGLASPETQYFGPGTRLLVL.